Below are 29 T cell receptor beta chains sequenced from a single sample in a study of cytomegalovirus exposure and HLA in healthy donors. With 60 Vbeta and 13 Jbeta primers, the PCR was carried out. This table comes from immunoSEQ multiplex PCR, and its TCRdb copy is limited to in-frame clones, with some not included. There are 150,000 to 200,000 clones in the sample; roughly 82% occur only once, and about 1.5% lies in the top ten. The sequencing input was PBMCs. These receptors all stem from a man aged 40-50 years in good health and CMV-seronegative.

V is TRBV18 and J is TRBJ1-4; TRBD1 might be the D (5 bases). The length of the CDR3 is 14 residues. The germline V and J ends were trimmed by 2 bases and 4 bases, with 8 bases remaining between them. Germline V gives CDR1 KGHSH, CDR2 LQKENI. CDR3 in amino acids: CASSPLTDNEKLFF. The DNA for the CDR3 is TGTGCCAGCTCACCATTGACAGATAATGAAAAACTGTTTTTT.

This chain connects TRBV7-3 to TRBJ2-1, with 8 nucleotides matching TRBD1. The CDR3 sequence is 14 residues long. Per germline, CDR1 SGHTA and CDR2 FQGTGA. The V gene end was trimmed by 5 bases and the J gene end by 5 bases; junction bases not matched to a gene: 5. The CDR3 spells CASSQGALNNEQFF. As DNA, the CDR3 is TGTGCCAGCAGCCAGGGGGCTCTAAACAATGAGCAGTTCTTC. Supplemented by reference TRBV7-3 and TRBJ2-1, the full variable domain reads GAGVSQTPSNKVTEKGKYVELRCDPISGHTALYWYRQSLGQGPEFLIYFQGTGAADDSGLPNDRFFAVRPEGSVSTLKIQRTERGDSAVYLCASSQGALNNEQFFGPGTRLTVL.

The rearrangement uses TRBV4-1 and TRBJ1-4, with a weak D call TRBD1 (6 bases). Trimming removed 0 bases at V and 12 bases at J, with 14 bases between. The CDR3 spans 14 residues. Germline V gene lookup returns CDR1 MGHRA and CDR2 YSYEKL. The DNA of the CDR3 is TGCGCCAGCAGCCAAGATCGGGGGGGCGGAGAACTGTTTTTT. It specifies CASSQDRGGGELFF.

The genes are TRBV7-2 and TRBJ2-2; TRBD2 aligns across 10 bases. V lost 6 bases and J lost 0; bases outside the gene matches: 4. Germline V CDR1 and CDR2: SGHTA, FQGNSA. CDR3 length: 16 residues. Here the CDR3 reads CASSSGGTANTGELFF. CDR3 bases: TGTGCCAGCAGTAGCGGGGGGACAGCGAACACCGGGGAGCTGTTTTTT.

Worth noting for this clone: The same CDR3 arises from other DNA sequences in this sample as well. The rearrangement joins TRBV5-4 to TRBJ1-1; no reliable D call. Germline CDR1 and CDR2: SGHNT and YYREEE (reference sequence). The germline V and J ends were trimmed by 2 bases and 2 bases, with 7 bases remaining between them. The CDR3 covers 13 residues. The CDR3 nucleotides read TGTGCCAGCAGCTTACGGGGTAACACTGAAGCTTTCTTT. This encodes CASSLRGNTEAFF.

The chain uses TRBV18 and TRBJ1-1; the match to TRBD1 covers 11 bases. The trim removed 5 bases at V and 11 bases at J, leaving 7 bases unmatched. Germline V gene lookup returns CDR1 KGHSH and CDR2 LQKENI. The length of the CDR3 is 13 residues. The CDR3 DNA reads TGTGCCAGCTCAACCGGGACAGGGGGGTATGCTTTCTTT. It specifies CASSTGTGGYAFF. The full variable domain, its missing parts supplied by reference TRBV18 and TRBJ1-1, is NAGVMQNPRHLVRRRGQEARLRCSPMKGHSHVYWYRQLPEEGLKFMVYLQKENIIDESGMPKERFSAEFPKEGPSILRIQQVVRGDSAAYFCASSTGTGGYAFFGQGTRLTVV.

The chain is built from TRBV2 and TRBJ1-1; weak D call: TRBD1 (5 bases). With 2 bases removed from V and 4 bases from J, the gap between germline ends came to 11 bases. CDR3 size: 14 residues. Looked up from germline, CDR1 is SNHLY and CDR2 is FYNNEI. The CDR3 is CASSELGEATEAFF. CDR3 in DNA: TGTGCCAGCAGTGAACTGGGGGAGGCCACTGAAGCTTTCTTT.

V and J are TRBV11-2 and TRBJ2-7; perhaps TRBD2 as D (5 bases). V was clipped by 3 bases and J by 1 base, with 10 bases between them. Germline CDR1 and CDR2: SGHAT and FQNNGV. The CDR3 has 14 amino acids. The CDR3 loop reads CASSFGPGSYEQYF. Here the CDR3 DNA reads TGTGCCAGCAGCTTTGGTCCGGGATCCTACGAGCAGTACTTC.

This chain uses TRBV7-3 with TRBJ2-1; 14 nucleotides agree with TRBD2. V was pared by 4 bases and J by 9 bases, with 8 bases of the junction left unmatched. This CDR3 comprises 16 residues. CDR1 is SGHTA and CDR2 is FQGTGA in the germline V gene. CDR3 amino acids: CASSSYGTSGSSEQFF. The CDR3 coding sequence is TGTGCCAGCAGCTCATACGGGACTAGCGGGAGTAGTGAGCAGTTCTTC.

The CDR3 loop reads CASSLRDREAGETQYF. CDR3 coding DNA: TGTGCCAGCAGTTTAAGAGACAGGGAAGCGGGAGAGACCCAGTACTTC. The gene calls are TRBV27 and TRBJ2-5, with D possibly TRBD1 on 7 matching bases. This CDR3 spans 16 amino acids. Trimming removed 2 bases from V and 4 bases from J, with 17 bases in between. Germline CDR1 and CDR2: MNHEY and SMNVEV (reference sequence).

This clone was seen only a few times. The gene calls are TRBV15 and TRBJ2-5; 8 bases map to TRBD2. The ends lost 1 base at V and 5 bases at J; junction bases unmatched: 9. This CDR3 is 16 amino acids long. CDR1 is LNHNV and CDR2 is YYDKDF in the germline V gene (reference sequence). The CDR3 nucleotides are TGTGCCACCAGCAGAGGGGGCGGGAGGCCCGGGGAGACCCAGTACTTC. Translated: CATSRGGGRPGETQYF.

This chain uses TRBV28 with TRBJ2-5, with D perhaps matching TRBD2 (7 bases). Germline V gene lookup returns CDR1 MDHEN and CDR2 SYDVKM. This CDR3 spans 15 amino acids. V lost 6 bases to trimming and J lost 2 bases, with 16 bases between them. Written as DNA, the CDR3 is TGTGCCAGCAGCTTAGGGGGGGCACAACAAGAGACCCAGTACTTC. Its protein is CASSLGGAQQETQYF.

In this sample, this clone turned up a few times. This rearrangement joins TRBV2 to TRBJ1-4, with TRBD1 as a possible D gene (6 bases). V dropped 4 bases and J dropped 8 bases, with 14 bases sitting between them. The CDR3 is 14 residues long. Germline V lookup: CDR1 SNHLY, CDR2 FYNNEI. CDR3 in amino acids: CASSVQGRGEKLFF. The CDR3 DNA sequence: TGTGCCAGCAGTGTACAGGGAAGGGGAGAAAAACTGTTTTTT.

V usage is TRBV11-3 and J usage is TRBJ2-3, with 8 positions matching TRBD1. V lost 5 bases, J lost 2 bases, and 9 bases stayed unmatched. Germline CDR1 is SGHNT and CDR2 is YENEEA. The length of the CDR3 is 16 residues. The CDR3 protein is CASSTYQGAYTDTQYF. The CDR3 DNA is TGTGCCAGCAGCACATACCAGGGGGCCTACACAGATACGCAGTATTTT.

The chain employs TRBV10-1 and TRBJ2-7; 7 positions agree with TRBD2. The ends lost 7 bases at V and 2 bases at J; junction bases unmatched: 11. Germline values: CDR1 WNHNN, CDR2 SYGVQD (reference sequence). The CDR3 runs 15 residues. The chain's CDR3 is CASILRRREPYEQYF. CDR3 DNA: TGCGCCAGCATCCTAAGGCGGCGGGAGCCCTACGAGCAGTACTTC.

The rearrangement links TRBV19 to TRBJ2-1; 10 nucleotides line up with TRBD2. CDR1 and CDR2 from the germline V gene are LNHDA and SQIVND (reference sequence). The CDR3 has 17 amino acids. V dropped 7 bases and J dropped 9; count of bases not matched to a gene: 18. CDR3 protein: CASTPRNYRLAGAEQFF. The CDR3 region has the DNA TGTGCCAGTACCCCCCGAAATTATAGGCTAGCGGGAGCTGAGCAGTTCTTC.

The chain recombines TRBV9 with TRBJ2-1; D remains ambiguous. Germline loops: CDR1 SGDLS, CDR2 YYNGEE. V lost 4 bases and J lost 4, with 3 bases in between. The CDR3 sequence is 11 residues long. CDR3 in amino acids: CASSLYNEQFF. The CDR3 DNA reads TGTGCCAGCAGCCTATACAATGAGCAGTTCTTC.

This clone was counted a single time. The rearrangement joins TRBV4-3 to TRBJ1-1; tentatively, D is TRBD1 (6 bases). CDR1 and CDR2 (germline): LGHNA, YSLEER. CDR3 length equals 13 residues. V lost 3 bases to trimming and J lost 5 bases, with 10 bases between them. The CDR3 sequence: CASSQVRGTEAFF. CDR3 nucleotides: TGCGCCAGCAGCCAGGTCAGGGGTACTGAAGCTTTCTTT.

The gene calls are TRBV27 and TRBJ1-5, with unresolved D. The CDR3 is made up of 14 amino acids. Germline CDR1 and CDR2: MNHEY and SMNVEV (reference sequence). Trimming left V 2 bases short and J 1 base short, with 6 bases between. The CDR3 coding sequence is TGTGCCAGCAGTTTAGCGGGGAGCAATCAGCCCCAGCATTTT. It translates to CASSLAGSNQPQHF.

This clone was seen a few times. The V and J genes are TRBV9 and TRBJ2-1; 7 bases match TRBD2. Germline loops: CDR1 SGDLS, CDR2 YYNGEE. Unmatched junction bases numbered 6, after V lost 0 bases and J lost 6 bases. This CDR3 has 15 amino acids. In DNA, the CDR3 is TGTGCCAGCAGCGTAGGGAGCGGGACGTTCAATGAGCAGTTCTTC. Its protein is CASSVGSGTFNEQFF.

The chain joins TRBV5-1 to TRBJ1-5, with TRBD1 identical over 7 bases. The CDR3 is made up of 14 amino acids. The ends lost 3 bases at V and 5 bases at J; junction bases unmatched: 5. CDR1 is SGHRS and CDR2 is YFSETQ in the germline V gene. The CDR3 region is CASSSTGADQPQHF. CDR3 coding DNA: TGCGCCAGCAGCTCTACAGGGGCGGATCAGCCCCAGCATTTT.

This clone came up a few times. In the same sample, other DNA sequences code for this CDR3. The chain employs TRBV5-1 and TRBJ2-1, with 7 bases aligning to TRBD1. Unmatched junction bases numbered 2, after V lost 2 bases and J lost 6 bases. This CDR3 comprises 13 residues. Germline V lookup: CDR1 SGHRS, CDR2 YFSETQ. In DNA form, the CDR3 reads TGCGCCAGCAGCTTAGCAGGGGGCAATGAGCAGTTCTTC. The encoded protein is CASSLAGGNEQFF.

This chain links TRBV30 with TRBJ2-2; 8 bases agree with TRBD2. This CDR3 contains 15 residues. Trimming cost V 0 bases and J 0 bases; bases outside gene matches: 0. The germline CDR1 and CDR2 sequences are GTSNPN and SVGIG (reference sequence). The CDR3 sequence: CAWSVGGANTGELFF. The CDR3, as DNA: TGTGCCTGGAGTGTCGGGGGGGCGAACACCGGGGAGCTGTTTTTT.

The genes are TRBV30 and TRBJ1-3; TRBD1 agrees at 8 bases. V trimming: 5 bases; J trimming: 1 base; junction bases outside the gene matches: 1. Germline V gives CDR1 GTSNPN, CDR2 SVGIG (reference sequence). This CDR3 spans 13 amino acids. The CDR3 protein is CAWDRGSGNTIYF. DNA for the CDR3: TGTGCCTGGGACAGGGGATCTGGAAACACCATATATTTT.

DNA of the CDR3: TGTGCCAGCAGCCAGGCACCGACAGGGAACACTGAAGCTTTCTTT. Residues: CASSQAPTGNTEAFF. The chain joins TRBV4-2 to TRBJ1-1, with D tentatively TRBD1 (6 bases). Germline-derived CDR1 and CDR2 are LGHNA and YNFKEQ. The CDR3 length is 15 residues. Trimming removed 3 bases from V and 1 base from J, with 12 bases in between.

The DNA of the CDR3 is TGTGCCAGCAGCTTTGAGTGGGGAGGACGGAATTCACCCCTCCACTTT. Protein sequence: CASSFEWGGRNSPLHF. The chain employs TRBV5-6 and TRBJ1-6; D is uncertain. Trimming shortened V by 2 bases and J by 7 bases, and 16 bases separated the two germline ends. The germline CDR1 and CDR2 sequences are SGHDT and YYEEEE. This CDR3 region has 16 residues. The entire variable domain, with the rest obtained from reference TRBV5-6 and TRBJ1-6, is as follows: DAGVTQSPTHLIKTRGQQVTLRCSPKSGHDTVSWYQQALGQGPQFIFQYYEEEERQRGNFPDRFSGHQFPNYSSELNVNALLLGDSALYLCASSFEWGGRNSPLHFGNGTRLTVT.

CDR3 sequence reads: CASSLSQGQPYGYTF. In nucleotides, the CDR3 is TGTGCCAGCAGCTTATCACAGGGGCAGCCCTATGGCTACACCTTC. The chain is built from TRBV7-9 and TRBJ1-2, with TRBD1 identical over 7 bases. The length of the CDR3 is 15 residues. V lost 2 bases, J lost 4 bases, and 7 bases stayed unmatched. CDR1 is SEHNR, CDR2 FQNEAQ, per germline (reference sequence).

CDR3 protein: CASVRGGSYEQYF. In DNA form, the CDR3 reads TGTGCCAGTGTCCGGGGGGGTTCCTACGAGCAGTACTTC. The chain employs TRBV28 and TRBJ2-7; 8 bases fit TRBD2. The junction had 5 bases not matched to a gene; V was cut back by 9 bases and J by 1 base. The germline CDR1 and CDR2 sequences are MDHEN and SYDVKM. The length of the CDR3 is 13 residues. The whole variable domain, filled in from reference TRBV28 and TRBJ2-7, reads DVKVTQSSRYLVKRTGEKVFLECVQDMDHENMFWYRQDPGLGLRLIYFSYDVKMKEKGDIPEGYSVSREKKERFSLILESASTNQTSMYLCASVRGGSYEQYFGPGTRLTVT.

The chain joins TRBV29-1 to TRBJ1-1, with D unresolved. Germline CDR1 SQVTM, CDR2 ANQGSEA. This CDR3 has 11 residues. Trimming cost V 6 bases and J 2 bases, with 7 bases left between them. The CDR3 region has the DNA TGCAGCGTCGCGGAAAACACTGAAGCTTTCTTT. Its translation is CSVAENTEAFF. The variable domain in full, with the rest retrieved from reference TRBV29-1 and TRBJ1-1, is SAVISQKPSRDICQRGTSLTIQCQVDSQVTMMFWYRQQPGQSLTLIATANQGSEATYESGFVIDKFPISRPNLTFSTLTVSNMSPEDSSIYLCSVAENTEAFFGQGTRLTVV.